This TCR beta chain derives from a study of T cells expressing NK-cell markers. Study-wide background: Within the sequenced cohort of eight donors, seven exhibited HCMV seropositivity and one was seronegative. Notes on the study in general: Uncertainty persisted over the HCMV specificity of expanded NKG2C+ T cell clones. The share of CD8+ T cells held by dominant NKG2C+ clonotypes was about 1.0-8% in roughly 6 donors.

The authors made TCR beta cDNA libraries by 5'RACE template switching. This switching added a universal primer site and UMIs. With the 5' RACE reads reprocessed, TCRdb shows one record per CDR3 protein and no DNA. The sample table sets out roughly 380,000 distinct CDR3 sequences. Remarks on this clonotype: Its antigen is as yet unknown.

The CDR3 runs 12 residues. Per germline, CDR1 SNHLY and CDR2 FYNNEI. The TCR sequence derives from a man aged 18-69 years in good health. The rearrangement joins TRBV2 to TRBJ2-7; TCRdb indicates TRBD1, and absent DNA this call remains unverified. Sequencing was done on a sample of blood T cells: a sorted CD56 or NKG2C T cell subset, CD4+ or CD8+ T cells, or bulk PBMC T cells (not recorded which). The CDR3: CASSRLGGEQYF. Variable domain in full (rest from reference TRBV2 and TRBJ2-7): EPEVTQTPSHQVTQMGQEVILRCVPISNHLYFYWYRQILGQKVEFLVSFYNNEISEKSEIFDDQFSVERPDGSNFTLKIRSTKLEDSAMYFCASSRLGGEQYFGPGTRLTVT.